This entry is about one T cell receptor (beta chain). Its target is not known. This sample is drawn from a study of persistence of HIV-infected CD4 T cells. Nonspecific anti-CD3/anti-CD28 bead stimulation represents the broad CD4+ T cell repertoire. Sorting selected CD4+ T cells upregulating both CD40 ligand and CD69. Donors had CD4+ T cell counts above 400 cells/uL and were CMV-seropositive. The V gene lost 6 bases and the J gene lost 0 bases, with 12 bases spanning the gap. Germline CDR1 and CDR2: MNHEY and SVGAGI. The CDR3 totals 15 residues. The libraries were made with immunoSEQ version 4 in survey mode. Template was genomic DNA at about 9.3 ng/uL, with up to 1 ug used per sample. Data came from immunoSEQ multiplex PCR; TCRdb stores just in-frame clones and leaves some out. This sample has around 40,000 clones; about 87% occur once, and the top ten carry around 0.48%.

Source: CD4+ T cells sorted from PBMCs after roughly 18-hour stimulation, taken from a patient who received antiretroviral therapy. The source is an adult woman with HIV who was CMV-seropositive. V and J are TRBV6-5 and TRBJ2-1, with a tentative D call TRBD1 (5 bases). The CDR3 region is CASSSTGVSYNEQFF. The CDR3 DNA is TGTGCCAGCAGCTCCACAGGAGTCTCCTACAATGAGCAGTTCTTC.